This T cell receptor (beta chain) came from a study of T cell repertoires in cytomegalovirus infection. Study results and caveats: HLA-C-restricted CMV-specific TCR beta clonotypes prevailed in the ex vivo response.

V was pared by 6 bases and J by 2 bases, with 6 bases of the junction left unmatched. This CDR3 is 16 amino acids long. Germline V CDR1 and CDR2: ENHRY, SYGVKD. There are a few counts of this clonotype. Antigen specificity is unknown. TCRdb re-called the reads through MiXCR, storing one row per CDR3 protein. The table records under 300,000 distinct CDR3 sequences, about 20% of them present only once. The TCR originated in a human donor in good health (CMV status not recorded). Some clones in this sample may be carry-over from other donors' samples. The specimen was cultured PBMCs, collected from culture after CMV antigen stimulation. This chain connects TRBV10-3 to TRBJ2-3; 12 nucleotides align to TRBD2. CDR3 sequence (DNA): TGTGCCATCAGACAGACTAGCGGGGGCCCCACAGATACGCAGTATTTT. The encoded protein is CAIRQTSGGPTDTQYF.